This TCR beta chain came from a study of cytotoxic CD8 clonotypes in ibrutinib-treated CLL. Across the study: The study included approximately 12 relapsed/refractory and 15 treatment-naive patients; 17 to 18 had IGHV unmutated disease.

Regarding this clone: The antigen is unknown.

Notes on the study in general: Clonality grew at ibrutinib response; at progression, it decreased back toward baseline.

The V end was cut by 4 bases, the J end by 7 bases, with 18 bases between. The CDR3 totals 15 residues. Germline CDR1 and CDR2: SGHTS and YDEGEE. Clones were sequenced by immunoSEQ multiplex PCR, and TCRdb holds only the in-frame ones, with some missing. The sample includes roughly 250,000 clones, roughly 70% of them seen just once. Sequencing used PBMCs, obtained after 24 months of ibrutinib treatment. The receptor's source is a human donor with chronic lymphocytic leukemia. The chain joins TRBV5-8 to TRBJ2-1; perhaps TRBD1 as D (5 bases). The CDR3 reads CASSPAVRGSNEQFF. DNA for the CDR3: TGTGCCAGCAGCCCGGCGGTAAGGGGATCGAATGAGCAGTTCTTC.